This TCR beta chain was found in a study of technical replicates of blood from several donors. The germline gives CDR1 SEHNR, CDR2 FQNEAQ (reference sequence). The CDR3 covers 16 residues. The trim removed 4 bases at V and 5 bases at J, leaving 9 bases unmatched. The method was immunoSEQ multiplex PCR; TCRdb's version includes in-frame clones alone and lacks a portion of them. The sample carries approximately 70,000 clones, 95% to 98% recorded once. The origin of this receptor is a human donor in good health. Sequences were obtained from T cells isolated from PBMCs. The chain joins TRBV7-9 to TRBJ2-3, with 10 positions matching TRBD2. In DNA form, the CDR3 reads TGTGCCAGCAGCTATATAAAGCGGGAGGGCCGAGATACGCAGTATTTT. This gives the protein CASSYIKREGRDTQYF.